Sequencing of this T cell receptor (beta chain) was carried out in a study of identifying expanded T cells in peripheral blood. Healthy donors had no documented immune events, such as infections, while sampled. Using immunoSEQ multiplex PCR, the repertoire was profiled, and TCRdb retains in-frame clones only, with some absent. Of some 100,000 clones in the sample, 88% are singletons; the top ten hold 7.5% to 9.5%. V lost 5 bases, J lost 4 bases, and 14 bases lay in between. Germline V CDR1 and CDR2: SEHNR, FQNEAQ (reference sequence). This CDR3 is built from 15 residues. The V and J genes are TRBV7-9 and TRBJ1-4, with D unresolved. The sequencing sample was made of blood. This TCR came from a person aged 18 to 75 in good health. The chain's CDR3 is CASSDGGSINEKLFF. CDR3 bases: TGTGCCAGCAGCGACGGAGGCAGCATTAATGAAAAACTGTTTTTT.